These 13 T cell receptor beta chains were sequenced from one sample in a study of human T cells and chemical hapten exposure. TCRdb analysed the RACE reads with MiXCR anew, one entry per CDR3 protein. The sample contains 250,000 to 300,000 distinct CDR3 sequences, around 7.7% of which appear only once. Time point in this sample: pre-sensitization, week 0. Stated treatment: therapeutic diphenylcyclopropenone sensitization with weekly scalp DPC. The sequencing used whole blood, collected in connection with sensitization to the hapten diphenylcyclopropenone (DPC). These TCRs come from a man aged 18 to 30 with alopecia areata. Some clones in this sample may be carry-over from other donors' samples.

J is TRBJ2-2 and V is TRBV24-1; the D is unclear. CDR3 length: 16 amino acids. CDR1 and CDR2 (germline): KGHDR, SFDVKD. V was pared by 0 bases and J by 7 bases, with 14 bases between. DNA of the CDR3: TGTGCCACCAGTGATTTGAGGAATTCTGGGGACGGGGAGCTGTTTTTT. Amino acids: CATSDLRNSGDGELFF.

The chain joins TRBV7-2 to TRBJ1-1; no firm D call. Trimming shortened V by 0 bases and J by 4 bases, and 12 bases separated the two germline ends. This CDR3 is built from 15 residues. Germline CDR1 SGHTA, CDR2 FQGNSA. CDR3 nucleotides: TGTGCCAGCAGCTTAGCTGGAAGACTCCCCACTGAAGCTTTCTTT. Translation: CASSLAGRLPTEAFF.

This clonotype was counted many times. V is TRBV29-1 and J is TRBJ2-5; 10 bases map to TRBD1. J lost 2 bases, V lost 8 bases, and 8 bases had no gene match. CDR1 is SQVTM and CDR2 is ANQGSEA in the germline V gene. This CDR3 contains 14 residues. The CDR3 region is CSKRGTGVQETQYF. CDR3 DNA sequence: TGCAGCAAGAGAGGGACAGGGGTACAAGAGACCCAGTACTTC.

This clonotype has just a few counts. This CDR3 reads CASSFRASGGLLSNEQFF. Written as DNA, the CDR3 is TGTGCCAGCAGCTTTCGAGCTAGCGGGGGGCTTTTAAGCAATGAGCAGTTCTTC. The chain employs TRBV7-3 and TRBJ2-1; 11 positions match TRBD2. This CDR3 spans 18 amino acids. V shed 3 bases and J 6 bases; nucleotides not matched to a gene: 13. CDR1 SGHTA and CDR2 FQGTGA come from the germline V gene.

This clonotype was counted between two and nine times. This chain links TRBV7-2 with TRBJ2-2, with TRBD1 as a possible D gene (7 bases). V lost 5 bases to trimming and J lost 7 bases, with 20 bases between them. CDR3 length: 16 amino acids. Per the germline V gene, CDR1 is SGHTA and CDR2 is FQGNSA. CDR3 protein: CASSPGRRGLGGELFF. The CDR3 DNA sequence: TGTGCCAGCAGCCCCGGGCGGAGGGGGCTCGGCGGGGAGCTGTTTTTT.

This chain uses TRBV5-5 with TRBJ1-1; 7 bases agree with TRBD1. V dropped 7 bases and J dropped 2; count of bases not matched to a gene: 8. Germline V gives CDR1 SGHKS, CDR2 YYEKEE (reference sequence). The CDR3 consists of 14 residues. CDR3 DNA: TGTGCCAGCCGACCGACAGGGAGAAACACTGAAGCTTTCTTT. This translates into CASRPTGRNTEAFF.

The CDR3 sequence is CASSQDNGGDRPYEQYF. The CDR3 nucleotides read TGTGCCAGCAGCCAAGATAATGGGGGGGACAGACCCTACGAGCAGTACTTC. This chain uses TRBV3-1 with TRBJ2-7; D may be TRBD1 or TRBD2 (7 bases each). The CDR3 runs to 17 residues. V dropped 0 bases and J dropped 2 bases, with 17 bases sitting between them. Germline V CDR1 and CDR2: LGHDT, YNNKEL (reference sequence).

The gene calls are TRBV6-4 and TRBJ2-1; D unclear. This CDR3 region has 11 residues. Germline V gene lookup returns CDR1 MRHNA and CDR2 SNTAGT. V lost 6 bases and J 15 bases, leaving 15 bases between the germline ends. Here the CDR3 reads CASRAGPRLFF. DNA for the CDR3: TGTGCCAGCAGGGCTGGGCCCCGTCTGTTCTTC.

This clonotype appeared many times. The J gene is TRBJ1-1, the V gene TRBV7-9; tentative D call: TRBD1 (6 bases). The CDR3 length is 14 residues. Trimming removed 5 bases at V and 1 base at J, with 11 bases between. Germline CDR1 and CDR2: SEHNR and FQNEAQ (reference sequence). For the CDR3, the DNA is TGTGCCAGCAGCCCCTGGACAGCGAACACTGAAGCTTTCTTT. Protein: CASSPWTANTEAFF.

The chain couples TRBV6-2 or TRBV6-3 to TRBJ1-2; D is unresolved. Trimming stripped 2 bases from V and 8 bases from J, with 15 bases between. Per germline, CDR1 MNHEY and CDR2 SVGEGT. This CDR3 has 14 amino acids. CDR3 protein: CASSYGPPLEGYTF. In DNA, the CDR3 is TGTGCCAGCAGTTACGGCCCTCCCCTAGAAGGCTACACCTTC.

The chain carries TRBV7-3 and TRBJ1-1, with a weak D call TRBD1 (5 bases). Germline lookup yields CDR1 SGHTA and CDR2 FQGTGA. The CDR3 is 13 amino acids. V shed 1 base and J shed 8 bases, with 11 bases lying between them. The CDR3 DNA reads TGTGCCAGCAGCTTAATCTGGGGCGGAGAAGCTTTCTTT. This gives the protein CASSLIWGGEAFF. Supplemented by reference TRBV7-3 and TRBJ1-1, the full variable domain reads GAGVSQTPSNKVTEKGKYVELRCDPISGHTALYWYRQSLGQGPEFLIYFQGTGAADDSGLPNDRFFAVRPEGSVSTLKIQRTERGDSAVYLCASSLIWGGEAFFGQGTRLTVV.

This clonotype was detected only a few times. The chain uses TRBV9 and TRBJ1-3; no clear D gene. Germline-derived CDR1 and CDR2 are SGDLS and YYNGEE. V lost 0 bases and J 0 bases, leaving 10 bases between the germline ends. This CDR3 spans 16 amino acids. The CDR3 DNA is TGTGCCAGCAGCGTAGGAGACTCCCGCTCTGGAAACACCATATATTTT. This translates into CASSVGDSRSGNTIYF.

The gene calls are TRBV5-5 and TRBJ1-2; no definite D call. V lost 4 bases and J lost 4, with 14 bases in between. The CDR3 has 14 residues. Germline V gene sequence: CDR1 SGHKS, CDR2 YYEKEE (reference sequence). The CDR3 sequence is CASSGEPHSYGYTF. The DNA of the CDR3 is TGTGCCAGCAGCGGAGAGCCCCATTCCTATGGCTACACCTTC.